The clone carrying this T cell receptor (beta chain) was detected many times. The germline CDR1 and CDR2 sequences are DFQATT and SNEGSKA (reference sequence). The CDR3 has 13 amino acids. Trimming took off 0 bases at V and 5 bases at J, with 10 bases between the two ends. The sample originates from a study of patients with pleural tuberculosis. Via MiXCR, TCRdb re-called the reads, giving one row per CDR3 protein. The sample lists around 49,000 distinct CDR3 sequences; 7.3% were seen once. The receptor was isolated from a human donor with pleural tuberculosis. The chain couples TRBV20-1 to TRBJ2-5; D is unclear. CDR3 sequence (DNA): TGCAGTGCTAGAGATCTCCAACGGGAGACCCAGTACTTC. Amino acids: CSARDLQRETQYF.